A single sample is the source of the 22 T cell receptor beta chains below, sequenced in a study of long-term antiretroviral therapy in people with HIV. They ran version v3.0 of the immunoSEQ assay at survey level. Repertoires were generated with immunoSEQ multiplex PCR, while TCRdb's copy carries only in-frame clones and drops some. The sample consists of over 10,000 clones, approximately 77% of them appearing once. This material consisted of unsorted PBMCs, taken 0.5 years before starting antiretroviral therapy. The source of these receptors is a woman aged 40 to 49 with HIV.

This clone was observed a few times. The chain joins TRBV30 to TRBJ1-1; no firm D call. V shed 4 bases and J shed 1 base, with 10 bases lying between them. The CDR3 loop spans 13 amino acids. The germline gives CDR1 GTSNPN, CDR2 SVGIG (reference sequence). The CDR3 loop reads CAWNLAENTEAFF. The CDR3 coding sequence is TGTGCCTGGAATTTGGCAGAGAACACTGAAGCTTTCTTT.

J is TRBJ1-1 and V is TRBV7-6, with 10 bases aligning to TRBD1. The CDR3 totals 15 residues. V dropped 5 bases and J dropped 1; count of bases not matched to a gene: 4. Germline assignment: CDR1 SGHVS and CDR2 FNYEAQ. The CDR3 nucleotides are TGTGCCAGCAGCCCCCGACAGGGGGCGAACACTGAAGCTTTCTTT. It yields the protein CASSPRQGANTEAFF.

This clone was detected only once. This chain uses TRBV5-1 with TRBJ2-1; D gene ambiguous. This CDR3 is 14 amino acids long. Germline CDR1 and CDR2: SGHRS and YFSETQ. Trimming shortened V by 4 bases and J by 6 bases, and 14 bases separated the two germline ends. The CDR3 loop is CASSPHPSANEQFF. In DNA form, the CDR3 reads TGCGCCAGCAGCCCCCATCCTAGTGCCAATGAGCAGTTCTTC.

V and J are TRBV5-1 and TRBJ2-7, with 12 nucleotides matching TRBD2. Looked up from germline, CDR1 is SGHRS and CDR2 is YFSETQ. After removal of 4 bases from V and 3 bases from J, the junction contained 5 bases not matched to a gene. CDR3 length: 15 amino acids. CDR3 residues: CASSETSGRVYEQYF. The CDR3 nucleotides are TGCGCCAGCAGCGAGACTAGCGGGAGAGTCTACGAGCAGTACTTC.

V usage is TRBV15 and J usage is TRBJ2-2, with D hard to call. Trimming shortened V by 1 base and J by 6 bases, and 6 bases separated the two germline ends. This CDR3 is built from 13 residues. Germline assignment: CDR1 LNHNV and CDR2 YYDKDF (reference sequence). CDR3 sequence reads: CATSRAFAGELFF. The CDR3 DNA is TGTGCCACCAGCAGAGCTTTCGCCGGGGAGCTGTTTTTT.

This clone was counted between two and nine times. Other DNA sequences of this sample code for an identical CDR3. The chain couples TRBV15 to TRBJ1-2; D may be TRBD1 (6 bases). The V end was cut by 3 bases, the J end by 4 bases, with 15 bases between. The CDR3 contains 15 residues. Germline V gene lookup returns CDR1 LNHNV and CDR2 YYDKDF (reference sequence). CDR3 nucleotide sequence: TGTGCCACCAGCAGGGATTCTCAGGGGAGCTATGGCTACACCTTC. This gives the protein CATSRDSQGSYGYTF.

This chain joins TRBV7-2 and TRBJ1-4; D might be TRBD1 (5 bases). Trimming took off 4 bases at V and 3 bases at J, with 9 bases between the two ends. The CDR3 runs 14 residues. The germline V gene encodes CDR1 SGHTA and CDR2 FQGNSA. CDR3 protein: CASSSRGANEKLFF. The CDR3 coding sequence is TGTGCCAGCAGCTCTCGAGGGGCTAATGAAAAACTGTTTTTT.

The rearrangement links TRBV7-8 to TRBJ1-5; maybe TRBD1 (6 bases). The CDR3 consists of 16 residues. Germline V CDR1 and CDR2: SGHVS, FQNEAQ. With 5 bases removed from V and 4 bases from J, the gap between germline ends came to 18 bases. Here the CDR3 DNA reads TGTGCCAGCAGCCCCTATAACAGGGTTTTGAATCAGCCCCAGCATTTT. This translates into CASSPYNRVLNQPQHF.

The rearrangement links TRBV29-1 to TRBJ1-5, with 7 bases identical to TRBD1. The CDR3 has 13 amino acids. The V gene end was trimmed by 5 bases and the J gene end by 2 bases; junction bases not matched to a gene: 3. From germline, CDR1 is SQVTM and CDR2 ANQGSEA. Here the CDR3 DNA reads TGCAGCGTTCCCGGACAGGGCAATCAGCCCCAGCATTTT. Translated: CSVPGQGNQPQHF. Combining the CDR3 with reference TRBV29-1 and TRBJ1-5 gives the whole variable domain SAVISQKPSRDICQRGTSLTIQCQVDSQVTMMFWYRQQPGQSLTLIATANQGSEATYESGFVIDKFPISRPNLTFSTLTVSNMSPEDSSIYLCSVPGQGNQPQHFGDGTRLSIL.

The chain uses TRBV30 and TRBJ1-2; TRBD1 is a possible D gene (6 bases). Germline values: CDR1 GTSNPN, CDR2 SVGIG (reference sequence). The CDR3 has 13 amino acids. The V and J ends lost 4 bases and 2 bases respectively, with 11 bases between them. This CDR3 reads CAWTSQGNYGYTF. CDR3 sequence (DNA): TGTGCCTGGACAAGCCAGGGGAACTATGGCTACACCTTC.

This chain connects TRBV2 to TRBJ2-1; D ambiguous. This CDR3 has 13 residues. Trimming removed 5 bases from V and 8 bases from J, with 13 bases in between. Germline V gene sequence: CDR1 SNHLY, CDR2 FYNNEI. The CDR3 loop is CASSRSYADEQFF. Written as DNA, the CDR3 is TGTGCCAGCAGTCGTTCTTATGCGGATGAGCAGTTCTTC. The full variable domain, completed using reference TRBV2 and TRBJ2-1, is EPEVTQTPSHQVTQMGQEVILRCVPISNHLYFYWYRQILGQKVEFLVSFYNNEISEKSEIFDDQFSVERPDGSNFTLKIRSTKLEDSAMYFCASSRSYADEQFFGPGTRLTVL.

The chain links TRBV29-1 to TRBJ1-2, with D unclear. The CDR3 length is 13 residues. Germline CDR1 is SQVTM and CDR2 is ANQGSEA. The V end was cut by 4 bases, the J end by 3 bases, with 12 bases between. The CDR3 DNA follows: TGCAGCGTTGTTAGGGCCGAGGACTATGGCTACACCTTC. It codes for CSVVRAEDYGYTF.

This clone has only one observation. The genes are TRBV29-1 and TRBJ2-7; 7 bases agree with TRBD2. Germline V gene lookup returns CDR1 SQVTM and CDR2 ANQGSEA. CDR3 length equals 12 residues. V dropped 6 bases and J dropped 7; count of bases not matched to a gene: 9. The CDR3 nucleotides read TGCAGCGTCAGCGGGGAGAAGGGAGAGCAGTACTTC. Amino acids: CSVSGEKGEQYF.

This clone occurred a few times. The chain joins TRBV30 to TRBJ2-1; D remains ambiguous. Germline CDR1 GTSNPN, CDR2 SVGIG (reference sequence). The V end lost 5 bases, the J end lost 4 bases, and 12 bases lay between the germline ends. This CDR3 is 13 amino acids long. This CDR3 is CAWERNTYNEQFF. The CDR3 DNA is TGTGCCTGGGAACGGAACACTTACAATGAGCAGTTCTTC. The full variable domain, in which reference TRBV30 and TRBJ2-1 provide the parts outside the CDR3, is SQTIHQWPATLVQPVGSPLSLECTVEGTSNPNLYWYRQAAGRGLQLLFYSVGIGQISSEVPQNLSASRPQDRQFILSSKKLLLSDSGFYLCAWERNTYNEQFFGPGTRLTVL.

The chain has TRBV6-1 and TRBJ2-7; D not certain. Trimming left V 6 bases short and J 0 bases short, with 9 bases between. The CDR3 loop spans 13 amino acids. Germline assignment: CDR1 MNHNS and CDR2 SASEGT. CDR3 sequence: CASRVESSYEQYF. The CDR3 DNA follows: TGTGCCAGCAGGGTCGAAAGCTCCTACGAGCAGTACTTC.

The chain links TRBV7-9 to TRBJ2-1; D not certain. Trimming stripped 7 bases from V and 5 bases from J, with 27 bases between. Germline V gene lookup returns CDR1 SEHNR and CDR2 FQNEAQ (reference sequence). The CDR3 contains 18 residues. This CDR3 is CASTLRTHNRSHNNEQFF. For the CDR3, the DNA is TGTGCCAGCACCCTAAGGACCCATAATAGGAGCCACAACAATGAGCAGTTCTTC. Combining the CDR3 with reference TRBV7-9 and TRBJ2-1 gives the whole variable domain DTGVSQNPRHKITKRGQNVTFRCDPISEHNRLYWYRQTLGQGPEFLTYFQNEAQLEKSRLLSDRFSAERPKGSFSTLEIQRTEQGDSAMYLCASTLRTHNRSHNNEQFFGPGTRLTVL.

The chain uses TRBV7-8 and TRBJ2-1; 7 nucleotides agree with TRBD1. The CDR3 covers 16 residues. Germline CDR1 reads SGHVS; CDR2 reads FQNEAQ. With 5 bases clipped from V and 2 bases from J, the junction kept 9 bases outside the gene matches. In DNA form, the CDR3 reads TGTGCCAGCAGCGGGCCGACAGGGAGCCCCTACAATGAGCAGTTCTTC. This gives the protein CASSGPTGSPYNEQFF.

The chain links TRBV6-5 to TRBJ1-2, with a tentative D call TRBD1 (5 bases). The CDR3 has 14 amino acids. V lost 7 bases, J lost 0 bases, and 12 bases lay in between. Germline CDR1 MNHEY, CDR2 SVGAGI. DNA of the CDR3: TGTGCCAGCACTGGGGACGGATCTAACTATGGCTACACCTTC. Translated, it gives CASTGDGSNYGYTF.

CDR3 loop: CSVGTDRGRNEKLFF. CDR3 in DNA: TGCAGCGTTGGTACGGACAGGGGCCGGAATGAAAAACTGTTTTTT. J is TRBJ1-4 and V is TRBV29-1, with 9 bases matching TRBD1. Trimming cost V 4 bases and J 5 bases; bases outside gene matches: 8. The CDR3 loop spans 15 amino acids. Germline assignment: CDR1 SQVTM and CDR2 ANQGSEA.

This chain links TRBV4-3 with TRBJ2-7; 8 nucleotides agree with TRBD1. This CDR3 is built from 15 residues. V dropped 4 bases and J dropped 6; count of bases not matched to a gene: 11. Germline CDR1 LGHNA, CDR2 YSLEER. The CDR3 sequence: CASSPTRTGSGEQYF. CDR3 bases: TGCGCCAGCAGCCCGACCCGGACAGGGTCTGGCGAGCAGTACTTC.

V usage is TRBV19 and J usage is TRBJ1-2; 7 nucleotides align to TRBD1. With V trimmed by 6 bases and J by 4 bases, 11 bases remained unmatched. Germline V gene sequence: CDR1 LNHDA, CDR2 SQIVND (reference sequence). The CDR3 covers 15 residues. The DNA for the CDR3 is TGTGCCAGTAGAAAGACTCAAGGGGGCCCCTATGGCTACACCTTC. Residues: CASRKTQGGPYGYTF.

This rearrangement joins TRBV6-6 to TRBJ1-1, with 10 bases lining up with TRBD1. There are 16 residues in the CDR3. V trimming: 5 bases; J trimming: 4 bases; junction bases outside the gene matches: 10. From germline, CDR1 is MNHNY and CDR2 SVGAGI (reference sequence). This chain's CDR3 is CASSPFPGQGFTEAFF. Written as DNA, the CDR3 is TGTGCCAGCAGTCCGTTTCCGGGACAGGGGTTCACTGAAGCTTTCTTT.